This TCR beta chain is from a study of CD4 and CD8 cells across lung adenocarcinoma regions. This CDR3 spans 15 amino acids. Germline assignment: CDR1 MNHNS and CDR2 SASEGT. On this clonotype itself: At one end, the junction sequence differs from germline, possibly due to a read error.

Samples came from patients with localized non-small cell lung adenocarcinoma. TCRdb redid the calling of the PCR reads with MiXCR, one entry per CDR3 protein. The repertoire holds about 25,000 distinct CDR3 sequences, about 50% seen once, with about half in the top ten. This TCR derives from a male donor with lung adenocarcinoma. The CD4 and CD8 labels of this study may be unreliable. Sequenced: CD8+ T cells from the center of a lung tumor. This chain uses TRBV6-1 with TRBJ2-3; D possibly corresponds to TRBD2 (6 bases). The DNA for the CDR3 is TGTGCCAGGGGTGAAGGGTCTAGCGACACAGATACGCAGTATTTC. This encodes CARGEGSSDTDTQYF.